The 16 T cell receptor beta chains below were found in one sample sequenced in a study of control samples from healthy donors and cancer patients (TCRdb year 2020). The receptor library was made with the immunoSEQ multiplex PCR assay. Held by TCRdb, this immuneACCESS table contains in-frame sequences only and omits some clones. Under half of the omission traces to an unresolved V gene where checked; the cause of the rest is unknown. The sample profile shows 140,000 to 150,000 clones; 75% to 90% of them were found once. Together, the top ten hold around 4.6% of the sample. Sequences were obtained from blood. The receptors derive from a man aged 25 to 40 in good health.

The J gene is TRBJ1-3, the V gene TRBV9; weak D call: TRBD1 (6 bases). V lost 0 bases, J lost 6 bases, and 10 bases lay in between. The CDR3 sequence is 14 residues long. Germline V gene data show CDR1 as SGDLS and CDR2 as YYNGEE. This CDR3 reads CASSVETGQNTIYF. CDR3 DNA sequence: TGTGCCAGCAGCGTAGAAACAGGGCAAAACACCATATATTTT.

This sequence joins TRBV4-3 and TRBJ1-5; D gene unclear. V was pared by 1 base and J by 10 bases, with 14 bases between. The CDR3 extends over 14 amino acids. The germline V gene has CDR1 LGHNA and CDR2 YSLEER. This CDR3 is CASSQVVRQPPQHF. As DNA, the CDR3 is TGCGCCAGCAGCCAAGTTGTTCGTCAGCCCCCCCAGCATTTT.

The chain recombines TRBV12-3 or TRBV12-4 with TRBJ1-2; D remains ambiguous. There are 13 residues in the CDR3. V dropped 6 bases and J dropped 0 bases, with 8 bases sitting between them. Here the CDR3 reads CASSPAPNYGYTF. DNA of the CDR3: TGTGCCAGCAGCCCTGCTCCTAACTATGGCTACACCTTC.

This chain uses TRBV13 with TRBJ1-3; D unclear. Germline V gene lookup returns CDR1 PRHDT and CDR2 FYEKMQ (reference sequence). The CDR3 covers 16 residues. V lost 0 bases, J lost 0 bases, and 9 bases lay in between. CDR3 protein: CASSLGRALSGNTIYF. In nucleotides, the CDR3 is TGTGCCAGCAGCTTAGGCCGGGCCCTCTCTGGAAACACCATATATTTT. Variable domain in full (rest from reference TRBV13 and TRBJ1-3): AAGVIQSPRHLIKEKRETATLKCYPIPRHDTVYWYQQGPGQDPQFLISFYEKMQSDKGSIPDRFSAQQFSDYHSELNMSSLELGDSALYFCASSLGRALSGNTIYFGEGSWLTVV.

The V call is TRBV19, the J call TRBJ1-6; D remains unclear. From germline, CDR1 is LNHDA and CDR2 SQIVND (reference sequence). V lost 4 bases to trimming and J lost 7 bases, with 14 bases between them. The CDR3 covers 15 residues. CDR3 amino acids: CASSTSGGENSPLHF. CDR3 nucleotides: TGTGCCAGTAGTACCTCGGGAGGCGAGAATTCACCCCTCCACTTT.

This clone has just one count. This chain connects TRBV4-3 to TRBJ2-5; 14 bases match TRBD2. J was trimmed by 4 bases and V by 0 bases; bases with no gene match: 10. Germline V lookup: CDR1 LGHNA, CDR2 YSLEER. The CDR3 covers 19 residues. The CDR3 here is CASSQDSTSGGGARETQYF. CDR3 nucleotide sequence: TGCGCCAGCAGCCAAGACTCGACTAGCGGGGGGGGTGCCAGAGAGACCCAGTACTTC.

This clone was observed a handful of times. The J gene is TRBJ1-6, the V gene TRBV6-1; D is undetermined. The CDR3 has 15 amino acids. Trimming removed 2 bases at V and 9 bases at J, with 14 bases between. Germline V CDR1 and CDR2: MNHNS, SASEGT. Here the CDR3 reads CASSENYILSSPLHF. In nucleotides, the CDR3 is TGTGCCAGCAGTGAAAATTATATCTTGAGTTCACCCCTCCACTTT.

The rearrangement joins TRBV19 to TRBJ1-4; D is unclear. Germline V gene data show CDR1 as LNHDA and CDR2 as SQIVND (reference sequence). CDR3 size: 17 residues. V dropped 5 bases and J dropped 1 base, with 17 bases sitting between them. The CDR3 spells CASSVRTMRQTNEKLFF. The CDR3 DNA reads TGTGCCAGTAGTGTCCGGACTATGAGACAAACTAATGAAAAACTGTTTTTT.

This clone was counted a single time. The rearrangement joins TRBV7-2 to TRBJ1-1, with TRBD1 identical over 7 bases. Germline V gene lookup returns CDR1 SGHTA and CDR2 FQGNSA. V trimming: 5 bases; J trimming: 0 bases; junction bases outside the gene matches: 15. This CDR3 has 18 residues. The CDR3 coding sequence is TGTGCCAGCAGCCCCGGGGGGGCAGGGGGTGTTTTGAACACTGAAGCTTTCTTT. Translating gives CASSPGGAGGVLNTEAFF. Full variable domain (remainder filled in from reference TRBV7-2 and TRBJ1-1): GAGVSQSPSNKVTEKGKDVELRCDPISGHTALYWYRQSLGQGLEFLIYFQGNSAPDKSGLPSDRFSAERTGGSVSTLTIQRTQQEDSAVYLCASSPGGAGGVLNTEAFFGQGTRLTVV.

This clone was recorded only once. The V and J genes are TRBV9 and TRBJ1-2; D perhaps matches TRBD1 (6 bases). The germline CDR1 and CDR2 sequences are SGDLS and YYNGEE. The CDR3 is 13 amino acids. With 3 bases removed from V and 2 bases from J, the gap between germline ends came to 8 bases. CDR3 region: CASSGDKNYGYTF. Here the CDR3 DNA reads TGTGCCAGCAGCGGGGACAAGAACTATGGCTACACCTTC.

This clone has just one count. V usage is TRBV7-3 and J usage is TRBJ1-1; D gene unclear. Per germline, CDR1 SGHTA and CDR2 FQGTGA. V was shortened by 1 base and J by 3 bases, with 9 bases between the two germline ends. This CDR3 has 14 residues. CDR3 amino acids: CASSLRGRDTEAFF. The CDR3 coding sequence is TGTGCCAGCAGCTTAAGGGGAAGGGACACTGAAGCTTTCTTT.

Details on this clone: Within the sample, other DNA sequences also encode this same CDR3. The CDR3 nucleotides are TGCGCCAGCAGCCAGGACAGGGACACTGAAGCTTTCTTT. It is translated as CASSQDRDTEAFF. The chain employs TRBV4-1 and TRBJ1-1; 8 nucleotides line up with TRBD1. Germline CDR1 and CDR2: MGHRA and YSYEKL. Unmatched junction bases numbered 0, after V lost 3 bases and J lost 3 bases. The CDR3 spans 13 residues.

The chain links TRBV14 to TRBJ2-1, with a tentative D call TRBD1 (6 bases). V dropped 4 bases and J dropped 4 bases, with 14 bases sitting between them. This CDR3 is built from 15 residues. CDR1 and CDR2 from the germline V gene are SGHDN and FVKESK. In nucleotides, the CDR3 is TGTGCCAGCAGCCCATTTGGGACATTTTACAATGAGCAGTTCTTC. It codes for CASSPFGTFYNEQFF.

V and J are TRBV18 and TRBJ2-7; D is uncertain. The length of the CDR3 is 14 residues. Trimming pared 5 bases from V and 0 bases from J, leaving 11 bases between. Germline loops: CDR1 KGHSH, CDR2 LQKENI. The CDR3 bases are TGTGCCAGCTCAATTCGACATACCTCCTACGAGCAGTACTTC. It is translated as CASSIRHTSYEQYF.

This clone came up many times. The J gene is TRBJ2-1, the V gene TRBV6-4; TRBD2 matches 9 bases. The CDR3 covers 15 residues. Trimming at V came to 6 bases and at J to 6 bases, leaving 9 bases not matched to a gene. Germline CDR1 is MRHNA and CDR2 is SNTAGT. DNA for the CDR3: TGTGCCAGCAGGAGGGCAGCGGGGGGTGGCAATGAGCAGTTCTTC. This sequence encodes CASRRAAGGGNEQFF.

The gene calls are TRBV7-2 and TRBJ1-5; TRBD1 aligns across 8 bases. V shed 5 bases, J shed 6 bases, and the junction held 9 bases outside the gene matches. Germline-derived CDR1 and CDR2 are SGHTA and FQGNSA. The CDR3 is 15 amino acids. Here the CDR3 DNA reads TGTGCCAGCAGCGCTGGACAGGGTTTAGGTCAGCCCCAGCATTTT. Amino acids: CASSAGQGLGQPQHF.